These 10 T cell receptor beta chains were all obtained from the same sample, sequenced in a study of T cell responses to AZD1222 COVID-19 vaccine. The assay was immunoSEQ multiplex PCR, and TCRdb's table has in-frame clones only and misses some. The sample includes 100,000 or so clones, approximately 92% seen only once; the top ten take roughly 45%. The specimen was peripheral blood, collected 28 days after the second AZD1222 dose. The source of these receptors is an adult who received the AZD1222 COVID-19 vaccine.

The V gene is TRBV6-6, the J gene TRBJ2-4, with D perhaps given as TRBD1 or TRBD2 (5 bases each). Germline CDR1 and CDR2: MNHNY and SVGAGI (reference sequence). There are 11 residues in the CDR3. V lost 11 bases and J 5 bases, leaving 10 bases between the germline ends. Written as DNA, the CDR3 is TGTGCCTGCCGAGGGGAAAACATTCAGTACTTC. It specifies CACRGENIQYF.

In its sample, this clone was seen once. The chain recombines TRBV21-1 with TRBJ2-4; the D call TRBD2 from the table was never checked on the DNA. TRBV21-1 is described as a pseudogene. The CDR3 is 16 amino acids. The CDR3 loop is CASSKFEGLAKNIQYF. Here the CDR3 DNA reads TGTGCCAGCAGCAAATTTGAGGGCCTAGCCAAAAACATTCAGTACTTC.

The CDR3 region has the DNA TGTGCCAGCTCGGAGGGTATACTAGGAACCTACGAGCAGTACTTC. Translating it yields CASSEGILGTYEQYF. The genes are TRBV18 and TRBJ2-7, with a tentative D call TRBD2 (6 bases). Germline CDR1 reads KGHSH; CDR2 reads LQKENI. Between the trimmed V and J ends, which lost 6 bases and 2 bases, there was a span of 17 bases. The CDR3 loop spans 15 amino acids. The entire variable domain, with the rest obtained from reference TRBV18 and TRBJ2-7, is as follows: NAGVMQNPRHLVRRRGQEARLRCSPMKGHSHVYWYRQLPEEGLKFMVYLQKENIIDESGMPKERFSAEFPKEGPSILRIQQVVRGDSAAYFCASSEGILGTYEQYFGPGTRLTVT.

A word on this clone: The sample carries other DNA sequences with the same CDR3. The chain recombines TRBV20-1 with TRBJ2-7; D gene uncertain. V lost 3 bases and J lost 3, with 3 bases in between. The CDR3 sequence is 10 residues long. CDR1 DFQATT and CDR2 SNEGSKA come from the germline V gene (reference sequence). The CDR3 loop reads CSASSYEQYF. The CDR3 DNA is TGCAGTGCTAGCAGCTACGAGCAGTACTTC.

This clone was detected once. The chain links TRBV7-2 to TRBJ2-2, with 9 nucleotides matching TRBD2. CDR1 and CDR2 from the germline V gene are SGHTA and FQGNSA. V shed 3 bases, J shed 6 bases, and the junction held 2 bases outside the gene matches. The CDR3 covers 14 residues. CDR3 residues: CASSLGLAAGELFF. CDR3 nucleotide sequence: TGTGCCAGCAGCTTGGGACTAGCTGCCGGGGAGCTGTTTTTT.

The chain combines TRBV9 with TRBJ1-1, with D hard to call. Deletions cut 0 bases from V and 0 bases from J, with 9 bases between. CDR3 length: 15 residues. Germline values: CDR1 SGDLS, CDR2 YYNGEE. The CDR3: CASSVGQLLNTEAFF. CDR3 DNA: TGTGCCAGCAGCGTAGGGCAGCTATTGAACACTGAAGCTTTCTTT.

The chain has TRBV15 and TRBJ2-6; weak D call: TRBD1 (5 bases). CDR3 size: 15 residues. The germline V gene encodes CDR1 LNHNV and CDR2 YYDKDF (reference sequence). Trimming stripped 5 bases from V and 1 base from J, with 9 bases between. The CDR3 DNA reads TGTGCCACCAGCGGGGCGCCTTCTGGGGCCAACGTCCTGACTTTC. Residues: CATSGAPSGANVLTF.

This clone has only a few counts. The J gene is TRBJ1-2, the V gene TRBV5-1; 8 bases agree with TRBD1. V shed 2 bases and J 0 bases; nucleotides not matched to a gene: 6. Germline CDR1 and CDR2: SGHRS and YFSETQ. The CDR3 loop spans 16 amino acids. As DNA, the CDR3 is TGCGCCAGCAGCTTACTACAGGGGGAAGCTAACTATGGCTACACCTTC. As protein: CASSLLQGEANYGYTF.

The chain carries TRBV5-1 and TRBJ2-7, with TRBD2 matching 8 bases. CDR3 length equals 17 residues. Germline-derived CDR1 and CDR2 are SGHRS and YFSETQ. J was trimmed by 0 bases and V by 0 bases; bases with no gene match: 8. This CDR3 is CASSLGTFAGGSYEQYF. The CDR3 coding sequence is TGCGCCAGCAGCTTGGGTACCTTCGCGGGAGGCTCCTACGAGCAGTACTTC.

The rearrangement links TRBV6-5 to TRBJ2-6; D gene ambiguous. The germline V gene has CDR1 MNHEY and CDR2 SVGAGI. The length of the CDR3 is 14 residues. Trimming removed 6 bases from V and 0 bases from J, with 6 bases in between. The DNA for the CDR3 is TGTGCCAGCAGCCCCAACTCTGGGGCCAACGTCCTGACTTTC. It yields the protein CASSPNSGANVLTF.